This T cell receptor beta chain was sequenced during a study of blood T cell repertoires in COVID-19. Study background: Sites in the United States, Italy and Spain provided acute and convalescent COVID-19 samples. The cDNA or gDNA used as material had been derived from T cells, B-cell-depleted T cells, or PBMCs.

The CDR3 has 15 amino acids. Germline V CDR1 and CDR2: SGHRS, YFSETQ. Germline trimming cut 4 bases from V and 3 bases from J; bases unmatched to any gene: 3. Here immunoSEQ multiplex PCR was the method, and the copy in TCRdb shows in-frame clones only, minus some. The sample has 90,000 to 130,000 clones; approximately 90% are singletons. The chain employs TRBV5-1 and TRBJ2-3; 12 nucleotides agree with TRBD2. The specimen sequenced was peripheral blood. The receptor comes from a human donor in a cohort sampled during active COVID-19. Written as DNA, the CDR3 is TGCGCCAGCAGCCGGACTAGCGGGGTAACAGATACGCAGTATTTT. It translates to CASSRTSGVTDTQYF.